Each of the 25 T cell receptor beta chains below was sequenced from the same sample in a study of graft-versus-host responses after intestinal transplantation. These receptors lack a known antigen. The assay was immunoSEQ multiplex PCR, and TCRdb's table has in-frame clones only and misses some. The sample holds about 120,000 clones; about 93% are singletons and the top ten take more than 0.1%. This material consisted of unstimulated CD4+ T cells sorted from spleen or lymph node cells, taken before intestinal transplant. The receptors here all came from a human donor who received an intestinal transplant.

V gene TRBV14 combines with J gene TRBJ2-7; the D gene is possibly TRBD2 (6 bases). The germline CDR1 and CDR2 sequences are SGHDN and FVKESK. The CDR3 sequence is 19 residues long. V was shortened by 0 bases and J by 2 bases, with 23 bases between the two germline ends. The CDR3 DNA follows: TGTGCCAGCAGCCAAGATTGGAGCGGGTGGCCGCGAGATCCCTACGAGCAGTACTTC. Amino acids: CASSQDWSGWPRDPYEQYF.

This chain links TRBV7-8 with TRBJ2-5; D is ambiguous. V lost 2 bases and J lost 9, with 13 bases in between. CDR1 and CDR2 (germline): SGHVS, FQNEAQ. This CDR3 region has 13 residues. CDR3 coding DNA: TGTGCCAGCAGCTTAATCGGAGTCATGCCCCAGTACTTC. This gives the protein CASSLIGVMPQYF. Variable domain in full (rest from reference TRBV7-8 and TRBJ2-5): GAGVSQSPRYKVAKRGQDVALRCDPISGHVSLFWYQQALGQGPEFLTYFQNEAQLDKSGLPSDRFFAERPEGSVSTLKIQRTQQEDSAVYLCASSLIGVMPQYFGPGTRLLVL.

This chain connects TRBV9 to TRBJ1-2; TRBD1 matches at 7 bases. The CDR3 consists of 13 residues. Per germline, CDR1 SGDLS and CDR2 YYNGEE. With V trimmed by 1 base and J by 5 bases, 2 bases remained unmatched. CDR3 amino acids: CASSVSGGYGYTF. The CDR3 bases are TGTGCCAGCAGCGTATCAGGGGGATATGGCTACACCTTC.

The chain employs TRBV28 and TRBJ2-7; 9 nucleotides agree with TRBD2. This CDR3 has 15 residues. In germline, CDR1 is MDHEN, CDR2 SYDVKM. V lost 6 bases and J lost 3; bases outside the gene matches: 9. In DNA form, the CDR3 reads TGTGCCAGCAGCGGCTTGGGACTAGCCGACTACGAGCAGTACTTC. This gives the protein CASSGLGLADYEQYF.

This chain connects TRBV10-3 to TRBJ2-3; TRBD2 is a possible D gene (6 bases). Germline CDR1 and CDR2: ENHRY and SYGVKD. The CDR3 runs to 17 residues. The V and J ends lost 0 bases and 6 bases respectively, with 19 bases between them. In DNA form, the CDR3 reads TGTGCCATCAGTGAGTCCGTAGGAGGGAGCCGTGTGGATACGCAGTATTTT. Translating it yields CAISESVGGSRVDTQYF.

The CDR3 DNA reads TGTGCCATCGGGACTAGCTCCTACGAGCAGTACTTC. It translates to CAIGTSSYEQYF. The chain couples TRBV10-3 to TRBJ2-7; 8 nucleotides match TRBD2. The CDR3 is 12 residues long. The germline gives CDR1 ENHRY, CDR2 SYGVKD. The V gene end was trimmed by 8 bases and the J gene end by 0 bases; junction bases not matched to a gene: 0.

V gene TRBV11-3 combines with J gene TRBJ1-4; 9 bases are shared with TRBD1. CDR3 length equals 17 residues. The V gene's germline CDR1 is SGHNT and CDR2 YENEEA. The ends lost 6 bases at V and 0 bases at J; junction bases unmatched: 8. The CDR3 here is CASSPPGQGSTNEKLFF. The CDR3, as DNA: TGTGCCAGCAGTCCTCCGGGACAGGGATCAACTAATGAAAAACTGTTTTTT.

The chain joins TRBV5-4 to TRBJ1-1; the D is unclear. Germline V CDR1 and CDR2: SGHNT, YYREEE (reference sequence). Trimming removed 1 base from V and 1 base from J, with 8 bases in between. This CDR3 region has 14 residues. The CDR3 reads CASSLKGPNTEAFF. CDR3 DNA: TGTGCCAGCAGCTTGAAGGGTCCGAACACTGAAGCTTTCTTT.

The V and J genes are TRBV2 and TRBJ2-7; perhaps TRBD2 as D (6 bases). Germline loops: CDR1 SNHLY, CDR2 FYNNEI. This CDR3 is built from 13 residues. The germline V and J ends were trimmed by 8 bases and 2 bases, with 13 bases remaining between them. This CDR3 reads CASSGDAAYEQYF. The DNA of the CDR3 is TGTGCCAGCTCGGGGGATGCGGCCTACGAGCAGTACTTC.

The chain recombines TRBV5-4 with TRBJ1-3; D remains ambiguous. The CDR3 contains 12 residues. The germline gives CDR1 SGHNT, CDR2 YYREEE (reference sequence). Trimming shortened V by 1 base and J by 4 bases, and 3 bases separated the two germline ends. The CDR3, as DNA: TGTGCCAGCAGCTTGCACGGAAACACCATATATTTT. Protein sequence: CASSLHGNTIYF.

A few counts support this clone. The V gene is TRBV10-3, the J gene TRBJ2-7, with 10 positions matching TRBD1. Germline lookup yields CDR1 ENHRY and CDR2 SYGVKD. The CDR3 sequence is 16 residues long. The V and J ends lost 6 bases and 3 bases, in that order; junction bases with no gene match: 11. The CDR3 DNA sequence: TGTGCCATCAGCCCAGGGAGGGGACAGGGGATCTACGAGCAGTACTTC. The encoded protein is CAISPGRGQGIYEQYF.

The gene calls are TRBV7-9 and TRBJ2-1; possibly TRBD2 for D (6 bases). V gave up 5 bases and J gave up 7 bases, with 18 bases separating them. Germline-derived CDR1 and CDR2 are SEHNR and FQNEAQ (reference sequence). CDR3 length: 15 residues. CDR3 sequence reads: CASSHDTGGMNEQFF. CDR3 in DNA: TGTGCCAGCAGCCACGACACTGGCGGGATGAATGAGCAGTTCTTC.

CDR3 amino acids: CASSQTGTSEETQYF. CDR3 nucleotides: TGCGCCAGCAGCCAGACAGGGACTTCTGAAGAGACCCAGTACTTC. The chain recombines TRBV4-1 with TRBJ2-5; D might be TRBD1 (7 bases). V was pared by 3 bases and J by 3 bases, with 14 bases between. In germline, CDR1 is MGHRA, CDR2 YSYEKL. The CDR3 consists of 15 residues.

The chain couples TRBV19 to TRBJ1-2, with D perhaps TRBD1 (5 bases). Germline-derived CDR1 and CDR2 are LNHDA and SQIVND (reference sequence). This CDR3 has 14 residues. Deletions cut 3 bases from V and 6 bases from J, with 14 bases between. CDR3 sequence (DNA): TGTGCCAGTAGTATTGATTCAGGGCGCCATGGCTACACCTTC. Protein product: CASSIDSGRHGYTF. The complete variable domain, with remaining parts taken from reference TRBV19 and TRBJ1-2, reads DGGITQSPKYLFRKEGQNVTLSCEQNLNHDAMYWYRQDPGQGLRLIYYSQIVNDFQKGDIAEGYSVSREKKESFPLTVTSAQKNPTAFYLCASSIDSGRHGYTFGSGTRLTVV.

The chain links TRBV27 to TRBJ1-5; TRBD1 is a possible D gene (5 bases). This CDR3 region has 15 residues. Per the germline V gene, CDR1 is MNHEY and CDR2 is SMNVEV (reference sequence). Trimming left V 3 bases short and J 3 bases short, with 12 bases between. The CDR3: CASSFEGAPNQPQHF. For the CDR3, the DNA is TGTGCCAGCAGTTTTGAAGGGGCACCCAATCAGCCCCAGCATTTT.

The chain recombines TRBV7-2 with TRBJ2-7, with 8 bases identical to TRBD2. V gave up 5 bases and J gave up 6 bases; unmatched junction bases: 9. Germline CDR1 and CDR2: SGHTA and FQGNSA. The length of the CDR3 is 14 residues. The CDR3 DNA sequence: TGTGCCAGCAGCCGGGGGAGCGGGAGTCGCGAGCAGTACTTC. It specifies CASSRGSGSREQYF.

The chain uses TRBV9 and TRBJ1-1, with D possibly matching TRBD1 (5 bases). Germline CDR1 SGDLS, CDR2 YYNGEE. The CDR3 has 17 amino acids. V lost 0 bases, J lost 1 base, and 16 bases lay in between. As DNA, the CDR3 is TGTGCCAGCAGCGTAGGCGCAGGGTTGGTTGGGAACACTGAAGCTTTCTTT. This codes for CASSVGAGLVGNTEAFF.

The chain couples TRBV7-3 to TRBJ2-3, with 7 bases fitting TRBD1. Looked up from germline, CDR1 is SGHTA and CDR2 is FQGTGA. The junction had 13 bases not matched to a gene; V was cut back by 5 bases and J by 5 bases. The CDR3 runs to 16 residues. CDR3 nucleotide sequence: TGTGCCAGCAGCCCCAATCCGACAGGGATTAAAGATACGCAGTATTTT. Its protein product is CASSPNPTGIKDTQYF.

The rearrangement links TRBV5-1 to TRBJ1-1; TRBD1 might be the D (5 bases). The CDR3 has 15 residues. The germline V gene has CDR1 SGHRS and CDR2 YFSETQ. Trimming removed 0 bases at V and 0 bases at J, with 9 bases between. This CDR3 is CASSLGGSLNTEAFF. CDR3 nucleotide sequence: TGCGCCAGCAGCTTGGGGGGCTCGTTGAACACTGAAGCTTTCTTT.

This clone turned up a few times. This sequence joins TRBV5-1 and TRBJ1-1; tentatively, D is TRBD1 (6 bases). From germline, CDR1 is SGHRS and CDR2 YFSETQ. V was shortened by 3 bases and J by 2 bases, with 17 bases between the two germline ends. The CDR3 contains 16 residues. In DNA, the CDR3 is TGCGCCAGCAGCTCTCGTTCCGGGACAAGTAACACTGAAGCTTTCTTT. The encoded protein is CASSSRSGTSNTEAFF. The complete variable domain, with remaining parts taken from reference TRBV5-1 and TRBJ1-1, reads KAGVTQTPRYLIKTRGQQVTLSCSPISGHRSVSWYQQTPGQGLQFLFEYFSETQRNKGNFPGRFSGRQFSNSRSEMNVSTLELGDSALYLCASSSRSGTSNTEAFFGQGTRLTVV.

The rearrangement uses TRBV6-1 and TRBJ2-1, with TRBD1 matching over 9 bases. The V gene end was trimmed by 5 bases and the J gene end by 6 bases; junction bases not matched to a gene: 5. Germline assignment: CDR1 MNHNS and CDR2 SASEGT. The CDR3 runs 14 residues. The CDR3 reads CASSRDRDINEQFF. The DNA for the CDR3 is TGTGCCAGCAGTCGGGACAGGGATATCAATGAGCAGTTCTTC.

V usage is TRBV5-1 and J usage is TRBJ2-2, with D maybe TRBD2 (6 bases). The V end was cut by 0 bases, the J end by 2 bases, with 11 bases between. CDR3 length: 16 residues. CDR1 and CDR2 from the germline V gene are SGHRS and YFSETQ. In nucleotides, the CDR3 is TGCGCCAGCAGCTTGGCCGGGGGACTTAACACCGGGGAGCTGTTTTTT. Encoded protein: CASSLAGGLNTGELFF.

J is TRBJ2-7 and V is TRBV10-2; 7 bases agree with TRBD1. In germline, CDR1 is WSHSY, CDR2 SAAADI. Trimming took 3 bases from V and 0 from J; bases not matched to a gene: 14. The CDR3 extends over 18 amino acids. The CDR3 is CASSEFFLRQGNSYEQYF. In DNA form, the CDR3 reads TGCGCCAGCAGTGAATTTTTCTTGAGACAGGGAAACTCCTACGAGCAGTACTTC.

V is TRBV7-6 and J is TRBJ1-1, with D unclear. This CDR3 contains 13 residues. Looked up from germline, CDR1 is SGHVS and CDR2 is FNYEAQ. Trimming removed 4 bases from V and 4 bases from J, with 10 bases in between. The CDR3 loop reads CASSSVQLTEAFF. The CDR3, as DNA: TGTGCCAGCAGCTCGGTCCAACTCACTGAAGCTTTCTTT.

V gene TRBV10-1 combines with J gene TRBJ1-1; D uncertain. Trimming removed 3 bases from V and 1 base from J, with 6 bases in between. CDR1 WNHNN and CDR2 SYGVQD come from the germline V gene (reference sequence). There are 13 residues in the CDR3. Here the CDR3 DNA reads TGCGCCAGCAGTGACGAGGGGAACACTGAAGCTTTCTTT. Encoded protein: CASSDEGNTEAFF.